This T cell receptor beta chain is drawn from a study of OX40 agonist ivuxolimab in advanced cancers. Turning to the overall study: Ivuxolimab was an agonistic, fully human IgG2 monoclonal antibody directed against OX40 (CD134), a costimulatory receptor. In the dose-escalation cohort, more than 75% of patients were male, and the mean age was around 60 years, with a range of roughly 23 to 85. Intravenous ivuxolimab was administered to patients every 2 weeks at six dose levels: 0.01, 0.1, 0.3, 1.5, 3 and 10 mg/kg. Of the roughly 51 patients in dose escalation, about 20 had hepatocellular carcinoma, around 15 had melanoma, 9 had renal cell carcinoma and 9 had head and neck cancer. Patients were allowed to have had prior anti-PD-1, anti-PD-L1 or anti-CTLA-4 therapy, and around 37% of the dose-escalation patients had previously received checkpoint inhibitors. Partial responses occurred in three dose-escalation patients, of whom one had hepatocellular carcinoma and two had cutaneous melanoma. Peripheral TCRbeta sequencing aimed to test whether ivuxolimab altered TCR sequence diversity and caused clonal T-cell expansion. The paper covers the monotherapy dose-escalation part of the phase I ivuxolimab trial, which included N of about 50 patients.

Study-level results and caveats: At doses from 0.1 to 3.0 mg/kg, clonal expansion was seen in both CD4+ and CD8+ blood T cells between baseline and week 6. Low levels of normalized T-cell clonal expansion were also seen in some nonresponding patients. After ivuxolimab, CD8+ T cells had more expanded clones than CD4+ T cells on average. Partial responders in the 0.1-3.0 mg/kg groups had among the lowest normalized peripheral clonal expansion, especially among CD8+ T cells. The antigen specificity of the peripheral T cells that underwent clonal expansion was not determined.

The CDR3 starts with the cysteine, ends with the phenylalanine, and has 15 residues. Solely the CDR3 DNA is kept, with 45 bases framed from the first base. V has 5 bases trimmed and J has 4 bases trimmed; junction bases matching no gene number 9. The germline V gene specifies MNHEY as CDR1 and SVGAGI as CDR2. Patients with autoimmune disease history or receiving systemic immunosuppression were excluded from the trial. Peripheral blood for TCR sequencing was collected from all dose cohorts at baseline, on cycle 4 day 1, and on cycle 7 day 1. Samples were obtained from an open-label, multicenter, first-in-human phase I dose-escalation trial of ivuxolimab. Adults with locally advanced or metastatic head and neck squamous cell, hepatocellular, melanoma or renal cell carcinoma were enrolled in the trial. Before TCR sequencing, CD4+ T cells and CD8+ T cells were sorted from peripheral blood as separate populations.

For this clone: The specificity of this receptor is unknown. Base qualities were left out, and no much larger clone turns up one base away.

Genomic DNA was isolated from the sorted cells so that the TCRbeta CDR3 region could be sequenced. The immunoSEQ Assay was used for sequencing of TCRbeta CDR3 regions. Entries here come from immuneACCESS through TCRdb and include only in-frame sequences with V and J called. Some clones fail to appear in such tables; in the studies checked, an unresolved V gene covers under half of the shortfall, and the cause of the remainder is unknown. The sample records fewer than 85,000 clones, about four fifths of which are singletons. The ten largest clonotypes hold 0.45% to 0.6% of the sample. The sequence was collected from an adult with an advanced solid tumor such as melanoma, head and neck, liver or kidney cancer. This sample comprised CD4+ or CD8+ T cells sorted from blood, obtained in a trial of the OX40 agonist ivuxolimab. This receptor chain uses TRBV6-5 and TRBJ2-3; a stretch of 7 junction bases matches TRBD1. The nucleotide sequence is TGTGCCAGCAGTCCGGCGACAGGGAACCCAGATACGCAGTATTTT. Protein translation: CASSPATGNPDTQYF.